The text below deals with one T cell receptor beta chain. Its antigen is unidentified. 60 Vbeta and 13 Jbeta primers were used in PCR. Repertoires were generated with immunoSEQ multiplex PCR, while TCRdb's copy carries only in-frame clones and drops some. The repertoire holds approximately 100,000 clones, with roughly three fifths as singletons. The data derive from a study of cytomegalovirus exposure and HLA in healthy donors. Germline CDR1 is MNHEY and CDR2 is SMNVEV (reference sequence). The CDR3 is 16 residues long. The trim removed 5 bases at V and 2 bases at J, leaving 10 bases unmatched. Study-wide points: A later analysis reportedly found that, within productive TCRs, an Asian-associated ancestry cluster had fewer N-insertions than the mean observed across the approximately 660 donors. CMV serostatus was the sole immune exposure data available. 150 to 200 TCR beta chains were listed as cytomegalovirus-associated.

Sequencing used PBMCs. The rearrangement links TRBV27 to TRBJ2-7, with 9 bases lining up with TRBD1. The receptor's source is a man in his 60s in good health and CMV-seronegative. This chain's CDR3 is CASSQGGTGITYEQYF. The DNA of the CDR3 is TGTGCCAGCAGTCAAGGCGGGACAGGGATAACCTACGAGCAGTACTTC.